Below, one TCR beta chain is given with its context. The CDR3 sequence is 14 residues long. The V gene lost 4 bases and the J gene lost 6 bases, with 17 bases spanning the gap. CDR1 is SGDLS, CDR2 YYNGEE, per germline. The source of the sample is a study of Ad26.COV2.S vaccination and SARS-CoV-2 variants. Treatment specified: 15 to 20 received Ad26.COV2.S at low or high dose, single or two shots; 5 received placebo; per-sample allocation not given. Day 63 following the first vaccine or placebo injection was when the samples were taken. Assay used: immunoSEQ multiplex PCR; TCRdb lists only in-frame clones, some missing. The sample lists 300,000 to 400,000 clones, 70% to 90% seen once, with roughly 3.1% in the top ten.

The receptor was isolated from a person aged 18-65 years who received the Ad26.COV2.S COVID-19 vaccine or a placebo. The material sequenced was peripheral blood, taken in a trial of Ad26.COV2.S vaccine versus placebo. The chain couples TRBV9 to TRBJ2-7; D is tentatively TRBD1 or TRBD2 (5 bases each). The CDR3 reads CASSLRDLAGEQYF. CDR3 bases: TGTGCCAGCAGCCTCCGGGACCTAGCCGGCGAGCAGTACTTC.